The 13 T cell receptor beta chains in this list originate from one sample, sequenced in a study of blood T cell repertoires in COVID-19. The table came from immunoSEQ multiplex PCR; TCRdb's copy has only in-frame clones and leaves some out. The table includes 300,000 to 400,000 clones, 80% to 90% detected once. Sequencing was carried out using peripheral blood. The source is a woman aged 55-69 years with COVID-19, enrolled during active disease.

This clone was seen once. The chain joins TRBV7-3 to TRBJ2-4; D is perhaps TRBD2 (7 bases). Trimming removed 4 bases at V and 8 bases at J, with 15 bases between. Germline V gene data show CDR1 as SGHTA and CDR2 as FQGTGA. The CDR3 covers 14 residues. As DNA, the CDR3 is TGTGCCAGCAGCTCCCTAGGGGGGGAAGACATTCAGTACTTC. Amino acid sequence: CASSSLGGEDIQYF.

The chain links TRBV13 to TRBJ2-2, with no clear D. The germline gives CDR1 PRHDT, CDR2 FYEKMQ (reference sequence). The V end was cut by 4 bases, the J end by 6 bases, with 6 bases between. The CDR3 is 12 residues long. CDR3 sequence (DNA): TGTGCCAGCAGCTCTTTCTCCGGGGAGCTGTTTTTT. It translates to CASSSFSGELFF.

This chain links TRBV14 with TRBJ2-7; D might be TRBD1 (5 bases). Per the germline V gene, CDR1 is SGHDN and CDR2 is FVKESK. The CDR3 sequence is 15 residues long. V was pared by 1 base and J by 0 bases, with 10 bases between. The CDR3 DNA reads TGTGCCAGCAGCCAAGTTGGGCAGGGCTCCTACGAGCAGTACTTC. It translates to CASSQVGQGSYEQYF.

The rearrangement links TRBV3-1 (or the pseudogene TRBV3-2) to TRBJ2-3, with D perhaps TRBD2 (6 bases). This CDR3 is 16 amino acids long. Trimming took off 2 bases at V and 6 bases at J, with 18 bases between the two ends. Germline V gives CDR1 LGHDT, CDR2 YNNKEL (reference sequence). Here the CDR3 reads CASSQLWGGYPDTQYF. CDR3 in DNA: TGTGCCAGCAGCCAACTCTGGGGAGGATATCCCGATACGCAGTATTTT.

The gene calls are TRBV7-8 and TRBJ2-2; 9 bases fit TRBD2. Germline assignment: CDR1 SGHVS and CDR2 FQNEAQ. The CDR3 contains 20 residues. V shed 1 base, J shed 3 bases, and the junction held 15 bases outside the gene matches. CDR3 nucleotides: TGTGCCAGCAGCTTAGTAACTCCTAGCGGGGCGACCGAATACACCGGGGAGCTGTTTTTT. Translating gives CASSLVTPSGATEYTGELFF.

The table lists this clone with a few counts. The chain has TRBV7-2 and TRBJ1-6; 11 nucleotides agree with TRBD1. The CDR3 runs 17 residues. Germline V gene lookup returns CDR1 SGHTA and CDR2 FQGNSA. Unmatched junction bases numbered 8, after V lost 5 bases and J lost 5 bases. This chain's CDR3 is CASSPRTGGNNNSPLHF. CDR3 bases: TGTGCCAGCAGCCCCCGGACAGGGGGCAACAATAATTCACCCCTCCACTTT.

The DNA for the CDR3 is TGTGCCACCAGCAGGGGCGGGACAGGGAGGACTGAAGCTTTCTTT. Its protein product is CATSRGGTGRTEAFF. The V gene is TRBV15, the J gene TRBJ1-1; 9 nucleotides match TRBD1. Per germline, CDR1 LNHNV and CDR2 YYDKDF (reference sequence). This CDR3 is 15 amino acids long. The V segment lost 3 bases and the J segment 5 bases; nucleotides outside the gene matches: 7.

A word on this clone: This same CDR3 is encoded by further DNA sequences in the sample. The V call is TRBV5-1, the J call TRBJ1-5; D gene uncertain. The CDR3 extends over 14 amino acids. Trimming stripped 2 bases from V and 0 bases from J, with 6 bases between. Looked up from germline, CDR1 is SGHRS and CDR2 is YFSETQ. CDR3 amino acids: CASSFGGSNQPQHF. DNA for the CDR3: TGCGCCAGCAGCTTTGGAGGTAGCAATCAGCCCCAGCATTTT.

The genes are TRBV5-1 and TRBJ2-5; TRBD2 matches 7 bases. CDR3 size: 15 residues. Germline CDR1 reads SGHRS; CDR2 reads YFSETQ. The J segment lost 5 bases and the V segment lost 2 bases, leaving 9 bases of the junction unmatched. The CDR3, as DNA: TGCGCCAGCAGCTTCCTGGGGGGGAGCCGGGAGACCCAGTACTTC. Translating it yields CASSFLGGSRETQYF. The whole variable domain, remainder taken from reference TRBV5-1 and TRBJ2-5, is KAGVTQTPRYLIKTRGQQVTLSCSPISGHRSVSWYQQTPGQGLQFLFEYFSETQRNKGNFPGRFSGRQFSNSRSEMNVSTLELGDSALYLCASSFLGGSRETQYFGPGTRLLVL.

CDR3 residues: CASSSAGAGEEKLFF. CDR3 nucleotide sequence: TGTGCCAGCAGCTCCGCGGGGGCAGGCGAAGAAAAACTGTTTTTT. The chain is built from TRBV9 and TRBJ1-4; tentatively, D is TRBD1 (6 bases). The CDR3 length is 15 residues. Germline CDR1 SGDLS, CDR2 YYNGEE. Trimming removed 4 bases from V and 8 bases from J, with 18 bases in between.

This clone was detected a few times. The chain recombines TRBV5-4 with TRBJ2-2; 10 bases are a match to TRBD2. This CDR3 is 15 amino acids long. CDR1 SGHNT and CDR2 YYREEE come from the germline V gene (reference sequence). Unmatched junction bases numbered 5, after V lost 4 bases and J lost 5 bases. The CDR3 DNA sequence: TGTGCCAGCAGCGATCTAGCGGGGGTTACCGGGGAGCTGTTTTTT. It specifies CASSDLAGVTGELFF.

This clone was counted a single time. The chain has TRBV30 and TRBJ1-1; no firm D call. The germline V gene has CDR1 GTSNPN and CDR2 SVGIG (reference sequence). The V and J ends lost 2 bases and 4 bases respectively, with 14 bases between them. The CDR3 is 14 residues long. The CDR3 coding sequence is TGTGCCTGGAGTCTCATGACTAAAGGCACTGAAGCTTTCTTT. Translated, it gives CAWSLMTKGTEAFF.

This chain uses TRBV5-1 with TRBJ1-2, with 8 positions matching TRBD1. V dropped 0 bases and J dropped 6; count of bases not matched to a gene: 1. The CDR3 sequence is 13 residues long. The germline gives CDR1 SGHRS, CDR2 YFSETQ. The CDR3 nucleotides read TGCGCCAGCAGCTTGGGGGGACAGGATGGCTACACCTTC. Translation: CASSLGGQDGYTF.